The T cell receptor beta chain described here comes from a study of blood T cell repertoires in COVID-19. At the level of the study: Acute and convalescent COVID-19 samples came from the United States, Italy and Spain. PBMCs, B-cell-depleted T cells, or T cells were the source of the cDNA or gDNA that made up the material.

The ends were cut back, 4 bases at V and 5 bases at J, with 8 bases in the middle. Germline values: CDR1 SGHAT, CDR2 FQNNGV. The length of the CDR3 is 13 residues. This table comes from immunoSEQ multiplex PCR, and its TCRdb copy is limited to in-frame clones, with some not included. The sample carries approximately 240,000 clones, approximately 79% recorded once. The sequence derives from a woman of 80 years or more with active or convalescent COVID-19. This chain connects TRBV11-2 to TRBJ1-4, with D possibly matching TRBD1 (5 bases). Specimen: peripheral blood. CDR3 sequence: CASSYSGNEKLFF. CDR3 DNA: TGTGCCAGCAGCTATTCAGGGAATGAAAAACTGTTTTTT.